Described below is a single T cell receptor (beta chain) sequence and its context. The same CDR3 also results from other DNA sequences found in this sample. This entry comes from a study of cytomegalovirus exposure and HLA in healthy donors. V was clipped by 3 bases and J by 0 bases, with 8 bases between them. In germline, CDR1 is SEHNR, CDR2 FQNEAQ (reference sequence). The CDR3 length is 14 residues. PCR involved 60 Vbeta and 13 Jbeta primers. Per the original methods: The count from a later analysis was some 80 million unique TCR beta chains, around 10 million of them shared. Sequencing was performed with immunoSEQ multiplex PCR; in TCRdb, only in-frame clones are kept and a portion is missing. V, J and clone size are taken as reported in that table, and D and trimming were inferred from the DNA itself. The sample comprises some 200,000 clones, roughly 85% of which are singletons, and around 1.7% rests with the top ten.

The sample comprised PBMCs. This TCR came from a woman aged 18 to 35 in good health and CMV-seronegative. J is TRBJ1-1 and V is TRBV7-9, with D unresolved. This chain's CDR3 is CASSLGGMNTEAFF. CDR3 nucleotides: TGTGCCAGCAGCTTGGGCGGGATGAACACTGAAGCTTTCTTT.